This entry concerns a single T cell receptor (beta chain). Ten or more counts support this clonotype. The antigen it recognizes is unknown. Per-base qualities were not stored, and no clone one base away is much larger. These data originate in a study of breast tumors, draining lymph nodes, adjacent tissues (dated by TCRdb to the mid-2010s). In the study overall: Breast cancer patients provided tumor, adjacent nontumor tissue and axillary lymph nodes, and the study compared the TCR beta repertoires across these three sources. In human breast cancer, the study set out to assess how tumor, surrounding tissue and draining lymph node repertoires relate to one another and whether T cells might be exchanged between them.

From the cysteine through the phenylalanine, the CDR3 covers 15 amino acids. The entry retains the CDR3 DNA only, 45 bases that are in frame from base 1. V loses 6 bases of germline sequence and J loses 6 bases, and the interval between the two ends is 21 bases. CDR1 SNHLY and CDR2 FYNNEI were looked up in the germline V gene. The instrument given in TCRdb is Illumina HiSeq 2000. TCR beta chain libraries were generated by multiplex PCR amplification. The amplified TCR beta chain products were analyzed by high-throughput sequencing. TCRdb cleaned the public reads at Q25 with fastp, built clones with MiXCR and kept in-frame beta chains. Each record represents a unique CDR3 protein, reported with the most common genes and DNA among its rows. The sample table shows approximately 22,000 distinct CDR3 sequences, and about a third are seen once. The top ten clones comprise roughly 10% of the sample. Summary of the overall study and its limitations: Rather than being directly demonstrated, the conclusion that tumor T cells originate in lymph nodes was presented as consistent with a hypothesis. Tumor T-cell repertoires showed less diversity than lymph node repertoires and more diversity than nontumor tissue repertoires, and tumor T-cell repertoires showed preferential V and J gene usage. Tumor and nontumor tissue repertoires were significantly more similar in luminal-like than in basal-like breast cancer. A scenario in which most tumor T cells derive from the lymph node and then expand within tumor tissue was judged to be consistent with the data.

The receptor was isolated from a female donor with breast cancer. Some clones in this sample may be carry-over from other donors' samples. Recombination joined TRBV2 with TRBJ2-7; possibly the D gene is TRBD2, per 5 matching bases. Input material: breast tumor tissue. CDR3 sequence: CASRVRGIRSGEQYF. The nucleotide sequence reads as follows: TGTGCCAGCAGGGTTCGGGGAATAAGGAGTGGCGAGCAGTACTTC. Full variable domain (CDR3 extended with the reference TRBV2 and TRBJ2-7 proteins): EPEVTQTPSHQVTQMGQEVILRCVPISNHLYFYWYRQILGQKVEFLVSFYNNEISEKSEIFDDQFSVERPDGSNFTLKIRSTKLEDSAMYFCASRVRGIRSGEQYFGPGTRLTVT.